This entry describes one T cell receptor beta chain. Its antigen is not yet known. No clone much larger than this one lies a single base away; base qualities are absent. Using the deep immunoSEQ assay, TCR CDR3 regions were amplified from genomic DNA by multiplex PCR. Extracted genomic DNA from each cell subset was distributed evenly across all wells of several immunoSEQ 96-well plates, and each plate was treated as a replicate. Each replicate PCR for sorted subsets received roughly 0.2 ug genomic DNA, equal to roughly 30,000 T cell genomes. The purified libraries were quantified using a Qubit 3.0 fluorometer, sized with a Bioanalyzer 2100, and then quantified again using the KAPA Library Quantification kit. Every immunoSEQ 96-well plate was sequenced on a separate single-read 150-cycle Illumina NextSeq 550 flow cell. As for how the authors treated the data: Because the immunoSEQ output held only junctional sequences and lacked quality scores, the filtering could not match the filtering applied to full-length reads. Sequences were annotated with PyIR, a Python wrapper for IgBLAST v1.9, using IMGT germline references to assign V/J genes and CDR3. Any read was removed if the V/J assignment was weak (E-value above 1e-6), the CDR3 was missing, or the read contained stop codons, out-of-frame junctions, or ambiguous translated residues. V3J clonotypes were defined as sequences sharing an identical inferred V gene, J gene, and CDR3 amino acid sequence. The percentage overlap between two repertoires was calculated by dividing the number of shared unique clonotypes by the size of the smaller repertoire. Richness of each repertoire was evaluated using RTK rarefaction, the Chao1 estimator, and Recon v2.1 estimates of unobserved clonotypes. For all TCRbeta clonotypes obtained by the gDNA method from a few donors, generation probabilities were computed with OLGA. Sourced from immuneACCESS, this table was stored by TCRdb with only in-frame sequences that have V and J called. A share of the clones is absent; for the studies checked, an unresolved V gene accounts for under half, and the remainder has no known explanation. V and J calls and clone size are as listed in that table; D and trimming were resolved from the DNA. A total of around 1.4 million clones appear in this sample, approximately 98.5% of them only once. Of the sample, roughly 0.36% is held by the ten largest clones.

The source of the sample is a study of shared clonotypes between healthy human individuals (dated by TCRdb to the early 2020s). In the study overall: Three men and a couple of women, aged 18 to 49 years, made up the cohort. For each donor, CD4 naive and CD4 memory were each run on three plates, CD8 naive on two plates, and CD8 memory on one plate. The study deeply sequenced blood TCR repertoires of five healthy adults to estimate repertoire size and the extent of clonotype sharing between individuals. Leukapheresis yielded between about 0.94 and 9.5 billion PBMCs per donor. To increase sequencing depth and limit assay-specific biases, TCR repertoire library preparation and sequencing were carried out by different laboratories using diverse techniques.

Points the paper makes about the study in general: Pairwise subsampling indicated that sequencing depth was expected to affect the degree of clonotype sharing among donors. Estimated clonotype richness was generally larger for naive than for memory subsets. The small number of donors limited the genetic and exposure-history diversity represented. When a handful of donors were compared, the shared fraction of clonotypes was about 5.5% for naive CD4, 3.5% to 4% for naive CD8, 2% to 2.5% for memory CD4, and around 0.37% for memory CD8. Higher generation probabilities were observed for clonotypes shared by all four sorted-subset donors than for non-shared clonotypes. Rarefaction of sorted-subset datasets indicated incomplete sequencing despite the large sequencing depth. Sampling was limited to blood, and TCR repertoires in tissue likely differ from TCR repertoires in blood.

As encoded in the germline V gene, CDR1 is MNHNS while CDR2 is SASEGT. V drops 2 bases and J drops 7 bases, leaving 15 bases in between. Its CDR3 holds 15 amino acids, cysteine through phenylalanine. The CDR3 DNA has 45 bases and is translated from base 1. Donors were healthy HIV-negative adults with no recently reported acute infections or vaccinations. Every donor was a Caucasian adult residing in Nashville, Tennessee, USA. Magnetic negative selection was used to enrich CD4+ T cells, after which naive cells were positively selected on CD45RA and the negative fraction became the memory subset. Blood was collected by leukapheresis, and PBMCs were isolated by Ficoll-Histopaque density gradient centrifugation and then cryopreserved in liquid nitrogen vapor phase. Purity and quantity of every magnetically sorted T cell population were checked by analytical flow cytometry. Genomic DNA was isolated from every sorted fraction and measured by UV absorbance on a Nanodrop 2000c.

The receptor was derived from a young man in good health. The chain uses TRBV6-1 and TRBJ1-5; no confident D gene assignment can be made. The sequencing sample was made of naive CD4+ T cells sorted from blood. This specimen's cell subset or site label, interpreted: CD45RA+ positively selected. The CDR3 protein: CASSESAFFPQPQHF. The DNA sequence is TGTGCCAGCAGTGAATCGGCCTTCTTCCCCCAGCCCCAGCATTTT.